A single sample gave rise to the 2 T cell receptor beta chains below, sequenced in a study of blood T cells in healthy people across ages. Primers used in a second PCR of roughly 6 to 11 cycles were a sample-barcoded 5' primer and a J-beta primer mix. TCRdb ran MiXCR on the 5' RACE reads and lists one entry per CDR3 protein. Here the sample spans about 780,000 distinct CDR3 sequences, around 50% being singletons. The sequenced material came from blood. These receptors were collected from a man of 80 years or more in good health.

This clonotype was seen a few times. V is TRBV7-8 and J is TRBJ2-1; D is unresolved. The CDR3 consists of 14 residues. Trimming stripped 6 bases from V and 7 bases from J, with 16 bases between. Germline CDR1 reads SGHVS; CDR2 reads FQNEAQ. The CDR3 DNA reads TGTGCCAGCAGTGGGTCCGAGCTTGGTAATGAGCAGTTCTTC. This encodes CASSGSELGNEQFF. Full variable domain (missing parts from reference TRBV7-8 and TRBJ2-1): GAGVSQSPRYKVAKRGQDVALRCDPISGHVSLFWYQQALGQGPEFLTYFQNEAQLDKSGLPSDRFFAERPEGSVSTLKIQRTQQEDSAVYLCASSGSELGNEQFFGPGTRLTVL.

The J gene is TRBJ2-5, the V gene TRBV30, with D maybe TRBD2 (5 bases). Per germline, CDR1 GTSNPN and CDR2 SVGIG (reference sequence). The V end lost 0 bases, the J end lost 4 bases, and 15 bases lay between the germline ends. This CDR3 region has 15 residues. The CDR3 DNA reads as TGTGCCTGGAGTGTAAGGCAACTAGTAGGAGAGACCCAGTACTTC. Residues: CAWSVRQLVGETQYF.